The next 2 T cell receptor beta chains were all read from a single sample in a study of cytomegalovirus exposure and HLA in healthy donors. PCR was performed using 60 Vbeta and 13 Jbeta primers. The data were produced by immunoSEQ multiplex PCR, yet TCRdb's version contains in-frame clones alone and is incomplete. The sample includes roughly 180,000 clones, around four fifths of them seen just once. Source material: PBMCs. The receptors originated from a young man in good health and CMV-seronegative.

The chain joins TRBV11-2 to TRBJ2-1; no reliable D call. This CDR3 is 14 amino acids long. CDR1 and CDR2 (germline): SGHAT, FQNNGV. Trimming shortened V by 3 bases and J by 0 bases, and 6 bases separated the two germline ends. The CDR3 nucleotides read TGTGCCAGCAGCTTCCTGTCCTCCTACAATGAGCAGTTCTTC. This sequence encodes CASSFLSSYNEQFF.

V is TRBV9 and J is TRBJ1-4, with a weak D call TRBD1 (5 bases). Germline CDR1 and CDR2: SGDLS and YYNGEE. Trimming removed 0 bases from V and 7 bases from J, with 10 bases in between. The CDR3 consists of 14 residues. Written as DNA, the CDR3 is TGTGCCAGCAGCGTAGGCACCCAGGGTGAAAAACTGTTTTTT. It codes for CASSVGTQGEKLFF.